The clone carrying this T cell receptor beta chain has just a few counts. TCRdb called the 5' RACE reads again in MiXCR, with one record for every CDR3 protein. The table has 60,000 to 75,000 distinct CDR3 sequences, roughly 12% seen once; the top ten hold about 5%. This sample was taken from a study of early T cells in non-severe SARS-CoV-2 infection. The length of the CDR3 is 13 residues. Trimming left V 7 bases short and J 4 bases short, with 16 bases between. CDR1 is SQVTM and CDR2 is ANQGSEA in the germline V gene. The V call is TRBV29-1, the J call TRBJ1-1; weak D call: TRBD1 (5 bases). This receptor was obtained from an adult who was a healthcare worker with PCR-confirmed SARS-CoV-2 infection or an uninfected control (not recorded which). Input material: whole blood. The CDR3 sequence: CSAGTLLRTEAFF. The CDR3 coding sequence is TGCAGCGCTGGGACCCTGCTCCGCACTGAAGCTTTCTTT.